Included here is one T cell receptor beta chain sequence, with context. Its matching antigen is unknown. This sample stems from a study of graft-versus-host responses after intestinal transplantation. Repertoires were generated with immunoSEQ multiplex PCR, while TCRdb's copy carries only in-frame clones and drops some. In the table there are some 82,000 clones, more than 75% of which are singletons. The CDR3 length is 15 residues. Between the trimmed V and J ends, which lost 3 bases and 0 bases, there was a span of 9 bases. The germline V gene encodes CDR1 MNHEY and CDR2 SMNVEV (reference sequence). The rearrangement joins TRBV27 to TRBJ1-3; no definite D call. This TCR derives from a human donor who was the organ donor for an intestinal transplant. Sequenced here: unstimulated CD8+ T cells sorted from spleen or lymph node cells, sampled before transplant. CDR3 in DNA: TGTGCCAGCAGTTTCCAAGTTGGCTCTGGAAACACCATATATTTT. Encoded protein: CASSFQVGSGNTIYF.